This record looks at one TCR beta chain sequence and its context. The data were obtained in a study of shared clonotypes between healthy human individuals. The V gene end was trimmed by 5 bases and the J gene end by 3 bases; junction bases not matched to a gene: 11. This CDR3 comprises 17 residues. Germline loops: CDR1 SGHNT, CDR2 YENEEA. Deep-level running was used for the assay. An even split of each subset's genomic DNA across several immunoSEQ plates was performed. Sequencing used immunoSEQ multiplex PCR; TCRdb keeps in-frame clones, though not all of them. There are over a million clones in the sample; 96% occur only once, and approximately 1% lies in the top ten.

The TCR sequence derives from a man aged 25-45 years in good health. V usage is TRBV11-3 and J usage is TRBJ2-3; 10 nucleotides line up with TRBD2. The material sequenced was naive CD4+ T cells sorted from blood. Subset given: CD45RA+ positively selected. The CDR3 nucleotides read TGTGCCAGCAGCCCACAACTAGCGGGAACGGGGACAGATACGCAGTATTTT. As protein: CASSPQLAGTGTDTQYF.